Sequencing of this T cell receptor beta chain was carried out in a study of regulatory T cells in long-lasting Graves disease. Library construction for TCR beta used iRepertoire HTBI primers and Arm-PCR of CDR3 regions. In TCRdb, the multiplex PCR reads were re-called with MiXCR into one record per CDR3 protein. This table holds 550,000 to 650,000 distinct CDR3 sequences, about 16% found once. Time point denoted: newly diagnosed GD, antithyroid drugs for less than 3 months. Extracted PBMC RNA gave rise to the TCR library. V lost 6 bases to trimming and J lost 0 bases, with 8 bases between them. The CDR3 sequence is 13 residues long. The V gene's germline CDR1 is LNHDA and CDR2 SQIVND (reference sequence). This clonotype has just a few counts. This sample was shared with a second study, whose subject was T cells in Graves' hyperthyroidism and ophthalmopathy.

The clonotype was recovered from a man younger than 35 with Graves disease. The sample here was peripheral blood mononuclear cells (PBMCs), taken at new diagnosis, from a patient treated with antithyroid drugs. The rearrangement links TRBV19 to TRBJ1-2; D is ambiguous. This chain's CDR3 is CASSGSTNYGYTF. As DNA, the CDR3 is TGTGCCAGTAGCGGCAGTACTAACTATGGCTACACCTTC.